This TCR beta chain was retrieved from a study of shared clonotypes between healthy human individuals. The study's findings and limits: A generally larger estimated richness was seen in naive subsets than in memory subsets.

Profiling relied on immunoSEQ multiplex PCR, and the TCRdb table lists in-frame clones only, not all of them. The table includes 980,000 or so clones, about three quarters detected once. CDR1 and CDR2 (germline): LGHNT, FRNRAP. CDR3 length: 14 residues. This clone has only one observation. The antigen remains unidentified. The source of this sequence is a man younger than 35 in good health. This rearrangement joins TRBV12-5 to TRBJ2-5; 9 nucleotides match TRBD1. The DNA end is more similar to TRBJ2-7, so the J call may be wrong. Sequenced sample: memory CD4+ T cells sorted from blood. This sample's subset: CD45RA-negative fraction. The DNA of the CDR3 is TGTGCTAGCAGCGCGGGACAGGGTCCTGCCGAGCAGTACTTC. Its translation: CASSAGQGPAEQYF.